The source of this T cell receptor beta chain is a study of monozygotic twins with inflammatory bowel disease. Study conclusions and caveats: It was in IBD patients that TCRbeta diversity (inverse Simpson) was lower than in healthy co-twins.

Donors each contributed one blood sample measuring about 2.5 ml. The length of the CDR3 is 14 residues. Germline loops: CDR1 SGHTA, CDR2 FQGTGA. Of note for this clonotype: The antigen is not known.

TCRdb reprocessed the 5' RACE reads and keeps a single row for each CDR3 protein, giving no DNA. This sample's table reports about 170,000 distinct CDR3 sequences. The sample consisted of blood. The chain carries TRBV7-3 and TRBJ1-3; TCRdb picks TRBD1, but there is no DNA to check that call. The receptor was isolated from a human donor with ulcerative colitis or Crohn's disease, or a healthy co-twin of an affected twin (not recorded which). The CDR3 spells CASSQGGDEKTIYF.